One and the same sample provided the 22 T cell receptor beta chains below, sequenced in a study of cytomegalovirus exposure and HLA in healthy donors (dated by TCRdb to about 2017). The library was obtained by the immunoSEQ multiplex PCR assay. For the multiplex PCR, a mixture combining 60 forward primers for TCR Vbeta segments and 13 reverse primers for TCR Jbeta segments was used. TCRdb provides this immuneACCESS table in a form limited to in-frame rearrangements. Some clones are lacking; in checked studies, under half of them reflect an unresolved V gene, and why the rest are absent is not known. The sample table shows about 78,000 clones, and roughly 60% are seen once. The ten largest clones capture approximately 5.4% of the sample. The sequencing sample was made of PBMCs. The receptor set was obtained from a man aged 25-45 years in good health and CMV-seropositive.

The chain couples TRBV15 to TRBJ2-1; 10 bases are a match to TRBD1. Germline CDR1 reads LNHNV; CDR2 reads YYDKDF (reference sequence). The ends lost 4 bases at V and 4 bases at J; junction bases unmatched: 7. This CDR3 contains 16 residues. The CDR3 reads CATSNARTGGYNEQFF. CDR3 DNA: TGTGCCACCAGCAACGCCAGGACAGGGGGGTACAATGAGCAGTTCTTC.

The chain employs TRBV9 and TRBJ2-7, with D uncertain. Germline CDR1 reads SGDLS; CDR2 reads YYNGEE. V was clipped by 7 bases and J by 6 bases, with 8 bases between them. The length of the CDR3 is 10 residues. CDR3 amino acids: CASGTGEQYF. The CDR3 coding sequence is TGTGCCAGCGGTACCGGCGAGCAGTACTTC.

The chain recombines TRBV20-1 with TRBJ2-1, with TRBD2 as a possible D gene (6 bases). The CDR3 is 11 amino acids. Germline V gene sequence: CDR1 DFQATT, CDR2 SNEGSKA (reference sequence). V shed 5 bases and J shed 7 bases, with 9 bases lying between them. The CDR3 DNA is TGCAGTGCTTATAGCGGAAATGAGCAGTTCTTC. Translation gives CSAYSGNEQFF.

The CDR3 sequence is CASSLLAGGSNEQFF. CDR3 nucleotides: TGTGCCAGCAGCTTGCTAGCGGGGGGGTCCAATGAGCAGTTCTTC. The chain has TRBV7-3 and TRBJ2-1, with 12 bases identical to TRBD2. CDR3 size: 15 residues. Germline loops: CDR1 SGHTA, CDR2 FQGTGA. V was clipped by 3 bases and J by 6 bases; unmatched bases: 3. The variable domain in full, with the rest retrieved from reference TRBV7-3 and TRBJ2-1, is GAGVSQTPSNKVTEKGKYVELRCDPISGHTALYWYRQSLGQGPEFLIYFQGTGAADDSGLPNDRFFAVRPEGSVSTLKIQRTERGDSAVYLCASSLLAGGSNEQFFGPGTRLTVL.

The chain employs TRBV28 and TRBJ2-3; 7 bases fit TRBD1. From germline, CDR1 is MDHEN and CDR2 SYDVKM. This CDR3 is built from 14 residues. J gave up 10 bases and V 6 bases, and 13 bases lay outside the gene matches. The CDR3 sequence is CASSSTGTGSSQYF. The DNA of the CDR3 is TGTGCCAGCAGCTCGACAGGGACGGGCTCATCGCAGTATTTT.

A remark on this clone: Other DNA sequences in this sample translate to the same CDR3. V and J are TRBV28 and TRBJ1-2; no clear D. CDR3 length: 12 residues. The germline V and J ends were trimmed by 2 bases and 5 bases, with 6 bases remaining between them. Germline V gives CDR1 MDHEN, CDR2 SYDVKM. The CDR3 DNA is TGTGCCAGCAGTTTAGGGCAGTATGGCTACACCTTC. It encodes CASSLGQYGYTF.

CDR3 nucleotides: TGCAGCGTGTCCAGGGGGATCGTATGGAACACTGAAGCTTTCTTT. Translating it yields CSVSRGIVWNTEAFF. The V gene is TRBV29-1, the J gene TRBJ1-1; 7 bases align to TRBD1. This CDR3 contains 15 residues. CDR1 is SQVTM, CDR2 ANQGSEA, per germline. Trimming removed 6 bases from V and 1 base from J; junction bases left unmatched: 11.

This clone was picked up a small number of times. DNA of the CDR3: TGTGCCACCAGCAGAGATCGGGGGAGTGGTCAGCCCCAGCATTTT. Protein: CATSRDRGSGQPQHF. The chain carries TRBV15 and TRBJ1-5; weak D call: TRBD1 (5 bases). CDR3 length: 15 residues. The V end was cut by 0 bases, the J end by 6 bases, with 12 bases between. From germline, CDR1 is LNHNV and CDR2 YYDKDF (reference sequence). The complete variable domain, with remaining parts taken from reference TRBV15 and TRBJ1-5, reads DAMVIQNPRYQVTQFGKPVTLSCSQTLNHNVMYWYQQKSSQAPKLLFHYYDKDFNNEADTPDNFQSRRPNTSFCFLDIRSPGLGDTAMYLCATSRDRGSGQPQHFGDGTRLSIL.

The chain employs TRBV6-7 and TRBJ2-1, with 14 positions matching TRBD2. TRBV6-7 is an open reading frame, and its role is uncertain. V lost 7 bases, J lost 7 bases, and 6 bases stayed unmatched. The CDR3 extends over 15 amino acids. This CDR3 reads CASTHGTSGSNEQFF. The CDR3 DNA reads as TGTGCCAGCACCCACGGGACTAGCGGGAGTAATGAGCAGTTCTTC.

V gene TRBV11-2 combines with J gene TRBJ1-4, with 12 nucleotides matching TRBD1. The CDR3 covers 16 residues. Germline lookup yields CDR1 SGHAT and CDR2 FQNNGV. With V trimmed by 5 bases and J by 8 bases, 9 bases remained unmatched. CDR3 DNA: TGTGCCAGCAGCCCCGGGACAGGGGGCCCTGGGGAAAAACTGTTTTTT. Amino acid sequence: CASSPGTGGPGEKLFF. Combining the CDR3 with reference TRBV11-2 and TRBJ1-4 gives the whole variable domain EAGVAQSPRYKIIEKRQSVAFWCNPISGHATLYWYQQILGQGPKLLIQFQNNGVVDDSQLPKDRFSAERLKGVDSTLKIQPAKLEDSAVYLCASSPGTGGPGEKLFFGSGTQLSVL.

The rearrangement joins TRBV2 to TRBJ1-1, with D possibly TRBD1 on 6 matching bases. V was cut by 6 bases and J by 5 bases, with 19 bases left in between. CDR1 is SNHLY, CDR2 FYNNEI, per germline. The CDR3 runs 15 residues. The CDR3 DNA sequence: TGTGCCAGCAGGGCTAGGACAGAGGGAGAGACTGAAGCTTTCTTT. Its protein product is CASRARTEGETEAFF.

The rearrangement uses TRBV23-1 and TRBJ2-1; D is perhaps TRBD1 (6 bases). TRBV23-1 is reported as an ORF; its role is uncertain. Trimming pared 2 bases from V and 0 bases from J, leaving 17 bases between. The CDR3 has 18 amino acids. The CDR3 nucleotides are TGCGCCAGCAGTCAAGTAGCAGGGGCGCGGAGCTCCTACAATGAGCAGTTCTTC. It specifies CASSQVAGARSSYNEQFF.

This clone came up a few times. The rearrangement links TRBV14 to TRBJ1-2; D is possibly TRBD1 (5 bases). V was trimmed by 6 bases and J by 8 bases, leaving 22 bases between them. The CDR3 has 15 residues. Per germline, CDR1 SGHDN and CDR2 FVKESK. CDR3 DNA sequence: TGTGCCAGCAGTCCCTGGGGAATAGGGGTTGGAGGCTACACCTTC. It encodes CASSPWGIGVGGYTF. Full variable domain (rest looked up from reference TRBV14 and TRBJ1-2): EAGVTQFPSHSVIEKGQTVTLRCDPISGHDNLYWYRRVMGKEIKFLLHFVKESKQDESGMPNNRFLAERTGGTYSTLKVQPAELEDSGVYFCASSPWGIGVGGYTFGSGTRLTVV.

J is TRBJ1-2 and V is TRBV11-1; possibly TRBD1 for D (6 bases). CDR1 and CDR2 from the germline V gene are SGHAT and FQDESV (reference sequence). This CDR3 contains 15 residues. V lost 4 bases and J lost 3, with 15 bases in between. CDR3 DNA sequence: TGTGCCAGCAGCTCTCTCCAGGGGTCCCACTATGGCTACACCTTC. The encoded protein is CASSSLQGSHYGYTF.

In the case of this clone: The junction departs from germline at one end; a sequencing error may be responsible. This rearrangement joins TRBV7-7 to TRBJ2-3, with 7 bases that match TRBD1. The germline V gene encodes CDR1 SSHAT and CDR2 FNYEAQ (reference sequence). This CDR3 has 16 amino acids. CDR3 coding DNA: TGTGCTAGCAGCTTAGTGGCAGGGGGAACCACAGATACGCAGTATTTT. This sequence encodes CASSLVAGGTTDTQYF.

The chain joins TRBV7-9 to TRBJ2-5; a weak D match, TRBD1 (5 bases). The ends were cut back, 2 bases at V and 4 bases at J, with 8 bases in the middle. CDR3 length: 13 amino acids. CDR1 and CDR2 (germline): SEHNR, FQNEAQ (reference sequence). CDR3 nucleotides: TGTGCCAGCAGCTTAAGGGGTGGAGAGACCCAGTACTTC. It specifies CASSLRGGETQYF.

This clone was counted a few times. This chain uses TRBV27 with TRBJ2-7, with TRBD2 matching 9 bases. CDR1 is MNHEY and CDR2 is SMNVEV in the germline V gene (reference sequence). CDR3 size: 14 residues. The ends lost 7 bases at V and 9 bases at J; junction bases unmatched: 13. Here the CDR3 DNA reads TGTGCCAGCAAAGCGCAGACTAGCGGACTGGGGCAGTACTTC. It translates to CASKAQTSGLGQYF.

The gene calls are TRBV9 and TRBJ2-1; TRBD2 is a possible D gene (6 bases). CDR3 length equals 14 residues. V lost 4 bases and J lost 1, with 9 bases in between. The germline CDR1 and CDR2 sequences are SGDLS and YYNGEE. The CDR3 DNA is TGTGCCAGCAGCCACGGGGGTTCCTACAATGAGCAGTTCTTC. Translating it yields CASSHGGSYNEQFF. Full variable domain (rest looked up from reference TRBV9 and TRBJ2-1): DSGVTQTPKHLITATGQRVTLRCSPRSGDLSVYWYQQSLDQGLQFLIQYYNGEERAKGNILERFSAQQFPDLHSELNLSSLELGDSALYFCASSHGGSYNEQFFGPGTRLTVL.

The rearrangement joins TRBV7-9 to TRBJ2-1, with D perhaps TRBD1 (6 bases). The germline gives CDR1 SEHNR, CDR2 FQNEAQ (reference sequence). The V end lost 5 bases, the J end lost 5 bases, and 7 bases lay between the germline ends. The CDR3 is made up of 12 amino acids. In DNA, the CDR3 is TGTGCCAGCAGCGGACAGAACAATGAGCAGTTCTTC. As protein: CASSGQNNEQFF.

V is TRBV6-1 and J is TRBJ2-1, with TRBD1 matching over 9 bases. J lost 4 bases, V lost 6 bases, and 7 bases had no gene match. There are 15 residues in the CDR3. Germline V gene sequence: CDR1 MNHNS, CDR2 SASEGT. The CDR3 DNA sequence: TGTGCCAGCAGCGGGGACAGGGCGGCGTACAATGAGCAGTTCTTC. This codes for CASSGDRAAYNEQFF.

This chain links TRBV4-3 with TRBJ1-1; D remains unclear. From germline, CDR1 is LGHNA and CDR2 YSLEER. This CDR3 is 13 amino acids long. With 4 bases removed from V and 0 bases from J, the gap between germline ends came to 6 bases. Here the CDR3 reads CASSRNMNTEAFF. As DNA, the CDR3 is TGCGCCAGCAGCCGAAACATGAACACTGAAGCTTTCTTT.

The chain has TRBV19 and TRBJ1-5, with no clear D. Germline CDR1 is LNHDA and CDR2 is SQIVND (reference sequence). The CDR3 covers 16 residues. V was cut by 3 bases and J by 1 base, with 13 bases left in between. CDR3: CASSILSGSSNQPQHF. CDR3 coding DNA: TGTGCCAGTAGTATTCTGTCTGGGAGCAGCAATCAGCCCCAGCATTTT.